The source of this T cell receptor (beta chain) is a study of cytomegalovirus exposure and HLA in healthy donors. The study's findings and limits: A further, later analysis showed that HLA-associated TCR beta chains (compared with equally common others) were more clonally expanded. A later analysis by the authors found several of the most significant clusters apparently linked to common viral pathogens. A later analysis associated some 18,000 TCR beta sequences with HLA alleles at a 0.05 false discovery rate.

CDR1 is KGHSH and CDR2 is LQKENI in the germline V gene. CDR3 length equals 15 residues. The J segment lost 7 bases and the V segment lost 3 bases, leaving 9 bases of the junction unmatched. It was with 60 Vbeta and 13 Jbeta primers that the PCR ran. Assay used: immunoSEQ multiplex PCR; TCRdb lists only in-frame clones, some missing. The data show 150,000 or so clones, around 67% seen once. This clone was found a few times. Its antigen is undetermined. The receptor was isolated from a man in his late teens or twenties in good health and CMV-seropositive. What was sequenced was PBMCs. The chain is built from TRBV18 and TRBJ1-2, with TRBD1 identical over 9 bases. CDR3 in DNA: TGTGCCAGCTCACCCAAAAGGACAGGGGATTCTGGCTACACCTTC. Translating it yields CASSPKRTGDSGYTF.